The clone carrying this T cell receptor (beta chain) was recorded many times. The antigen is undetermined. The data belong to a study of T-cell memory formation after mild COVID-19. One entry per CDR3 protein results from TCRdb running MiXCR on the 5' RACE reads. The profile shows about 360,000 distinct CDR3 sequences, roughly 14% of them singletons. The study's findings and limits: Chiefly within CM and EM were the contracting CD4+ clones; CD8+ ones were within EMRA. Proof of SARS-CoV-2 specificity was absent for the second-wave clones that crested on day 37.

Sequences were obtained from PBMCs or a T cell subset sorted from them (not recorded which). This receptor was identified in a man between 18 and 29 years old who had mild COVID-19 (a few samples of this study predate the infection). Cell type and time point are not known.

CDR3 nucleotide sequence: TGTGCCTGGAGTTGGATCGGGGAGCTGTTTTTT. Translation: CAWSWIGELFF. The genes are TRBV30 and TRBJ2-2; D not certain. CDR1 is GTSNPN, CDR2 SVGIG, per germline (reference sequence). V was clipped by 2 bases and J by 7 bases, with 5 bases between them. The CDR3 runs to 11 residues.